This paragraph reports one T cell receptor beta chain. Germline CDR1 is SNHLY and CDR2 is FYNNEI. V lost 7 bases, J lost 1 base, and 13 bases lay in between. This CDR3 has 14 residues. This specimen belongs to a study of T cell responses to AZD1222 COVID-19 vaccine. This table comes from immunoSEQ multiplex PCR, and its TCRdb copy is limited to in-frame clones, with some not included. The profile shows about 160,000 clones, roughly 88% of them singletons. Sample: peripheral blood, taken 28 days after the second AZD1222 dose. The rearrangement links TRBV2 to TRBJ1-1, with D unclear. The receptor comes from an adult who received the AZD1222 COVID-19 vaccine. DNA of the CDR3: TGTGCCAGCAAGGGAATAAACAGGAACACTGAAGCTTTCTTT. Protein sequence: CASKGINRNTEAFF.